Following are 19 T cell receptor beta chains from one sample sequenced in a study of blood T cell repertoires in COVID-19 (dated by TCRdb to the early 2020s). The method behind the library was the immunoSEQ multiplex PCR assay. TCRdb retrieved this table from immuneACCESS and kept in-frame rearrangements only. Not all clones are present; in checked studies, unresolved V genes account for under half, and no reason is known for the remainder. Within this sample are about 200,000 clones, with 70% to 85% of them counted one time only. The ten largest clones take up about 15% of the sample. Sequencing was performed on PBMCs or T cells enriched from blood (not recorded which). Receptors were obtained from a middle-aged man who had recovered from COVID-19.

The V call is TRBV18, the J call TRBJ1-4, with 7 nucleotides matching TRBD1. The length of the CDR3 is 16 residues. V was pared by 4 bases and J by 8 bases, with 13 bases of the junction left unmatched. Germline CDR1 KGHSH, CDR2 LQKENI. The CDR3 DNA reads as TGTGCCAGCTCACGACAAACCGGGACAGTAAGCGAAAAACTGTTTTTT. Its protein is CASSRQTGTVSEKLFF.

This chain connects TRBV2 to TRBJ2-1; no reliable D call. V dropped 7 bases and J dropped 0 bases, with 10 bases sitting between them. The CDR3 has 14 residues. Germline CDR1 is SNHLY and CDR2 is FYNNEI. The CDR3 loop reads CASMQVRSYNEQFF. DNA of the CDR3: TGTGCCAGCATGCAGGTTCGCTCCTACAATGAGCAGTTCTTC.

The chain uses TRBV24-1 and TRBJ1-2; 8 bases map to TRBD1. The CDR3 sequence is 13 residues long. V gave up 9 bases and J gave up 7 bases; unmatched junction bases: 9. Germline V gene data show CDR1 as KGHDR and CDR2 as SFDVKD. CDR3 sequence (DNA): TGTGCCACCTCCAGACAGGGGACAACTGGCTACACCTTC. Amino acids: CATSRQGTTGYTF.

This clone has ten or more counts. The chain couples TRBV19 to TRBJ2-7; weak D call: TRBD1 (5 bases). The germline gives CDR1 LNHDA, CDR2 SQIVND (reference sequence). The V gene lost 3 bases and the J gene lost 4 bases, with 13 bases spanning the gap. The CDR3 sequence is 14 residues long. CDR3 region: CASSIYDRAYEQYF. Here the CDR3 DNA reads TGTGCCAGTAGTATTTATGACAGAGCATACGAGCAGTACTTC.

This clone was seen a single time. The V and J genes are TRBV27 and TRBJ2-7, with 10 bases aligning to TRBD1. The CDR3 extends over 14 amino acids. Germline-derived CDR1 and CDR2 are MNHEY and SMNVEV (reference sequence). The V gene end was trimmed by 6 bases and the J gene end by 3 bases; junction bases not matched to a gene: 5. The CDR3 protein is CASSPGTGDYEQYF. CDR3 nucleotide sequence: TGTGCCAGCAGCCCCGGGACAGGGGACTACGAGCAGTACTTC.

The chain joins TRBV2 to TRBJ2-1; 13 bases are shared with TRBD2. Germline-derived CDR1 and CDR2 are SNHLY and FYNNEI. The CDR3 covers 17 residues. The V gene end was trimmed by 4 bases and the J gene end by 7 bases; junction bases not matched to a gene: 10. This chain's CDR3 is CASSGIRLAGGTNEQFF. CDR3 in DNA: TGTGCCAGCAGTGGGATCAGACTAGCGGGGGGAACTAATGAGCAGTTCTTC.

This chain connects TRBV19 to TRBJ2-7; 7 positions match TRBD1. The germline gives CDR1 LNHDA, CDR2 SQIVND (reference sequence). V lost 4 bases, J lost 3 bases, and 6 bases stayed unmatched. The CDR3 is made up of 14 amino acids. The CDR3 coding sequence is TGTGCCAGTAGTAACCGGGACAGATACTACGAGCAGTACTTC. Its protein is CASSNRDRYYEQYF.

The V and J genes are TRBV18 and TRBJ1-4; 7 nucleotides agree with TRBD1. The CDR3 has 16 residues. With V trimmed by 1 base and J by 8 bases, 10 bases remained unmatched. Germline CDR1 is KGHSH and CDR2 is LQKENI. This CDR3 is CASSPLRVTGEEKLFF. CDR3 sequence (DNA): TGTGCCAGCTCACCACTACGAGTAACAGGGGAAGAAAAACTGTTTTTT.

This chain links TRBV7-8 with TRBJ1-2, with D possibly being TRBD1 (5 bases). V shed 11 bases and J shed 5 bases, with 12 bases lying between them. CDR3 size: 11 residues. Germline CDR1 SGHVS, CDR2 FQNEAQ. DNA of the CDR3: TGTGCCGGAGGGACGTCTTATGGCTACACCTTC. Translating it yields CAGGTSYGYTF.

This chain uses TRBV4-1 with TRBJ1-4, with D unresolved. CDR1 is MGHRA, CDR2 YSYEKL, per germline. The V and J ends lost 1 base and 5 bases respectively, with 17 bases between them. The CDR3 consists of 17 residues. The CDR3 bases are TGCGCCAGCAGCCAAGGCTTCTCCCGGGAGCTGAATGAAAAACTGTTTTTT. This encodes CASSQGFSRELNEKLFF.

V is TRBV28 and J is TRBJ2-1; TRBD2 agrees at 7 bases. The germline CDR1 and CDR2 sequences are MDHEN and SYDVKM. Losses at the gene ends were 2 bases for V and 8 bases for J; bases not matched to a gene: 9. The CDR3 contains 15 residues. The CDR3 region is CASSLVAGVNYEQFF. CDR3 in DNA: TGTGCCAGCAGTTTAGTTGCGGGAGTAAACTATGAGCAGTTCTTC.

The rearrangement joins TRBV5-1 to TRBJ2-3, with no clear D. The CDR3 runs 14 residues. Germline V gene sequence: CDR1 SGHRS, CDR2 YFSETQ. V was pared by 0 bases and J by 0 bases, with 5 bases between. The CDR3 DNA reads TGCGCCAGCAGCTTGGGTAGTAGCACAGATACGCAGTATTTT. This translates into CASSLGSSTDTQYF.

V and J are TRBV6-5 and TRBJ2-7, with D hard to call. Trimming took 6 bases from V and 3 from J, leaving 12 bases between them. Germline V gene sequence: CDR1 MNHEY, CDR2 SVGAGI. CDR3 length equals 13 residues. CDR3 DNA: TGTGCCAGCAGGCTGCGCGGTCACTACGAGCAGTACTTC. It translates to CASRLRGHYEQYF.

The chain employs TRBV9 and TRBJ2-1, with TRBD2 as a possible D gene (5 bases). Germline V lookup: CDR1 SGDLS, CDR2 YYNGEE. Trimming left V 3 bases short and J 0 bases short, with 19 bases between. The CDR3 extends over 18 amino acids. The CDR3 DNA follows: TGTGCCAGCAGCGCGATAGGAGGATGGATCTACTCCTACAATGAGCAGTTCTTC. Translated: CASSAIGGWIYSYNEQFF.

This clone has just a few counts. The chain links TRBV6-5 to TRBJ2-7; D remains unclear. Trimming pared 4 bases from V and 2 bases from J, leaving 6 bases between. Germline V lookup: CDR1 MNHEY, CDR2 SVGAGI. The CDR3 has 12 amino acids. Here the CDR3 DNA reads TGTGCCAGCAGTTCCCTCCCCTACGAGCAGTACTTC. Amino acid sequence: CASSSLPYEQYF.

The CDR3 nucleotides are TGTGCCAGCAGGCCCCCTGGGCTAGCGGGAAACATTCAGTACTTC. It codes for CASRPPGLAGNIQYF. This chain connects TRBV25-1 to TRBJ2-4; the match to TRBD2 covers 8 bases. Germline trimming cut 6 bases from V and 6 bases from J; bases unmatched to any gene: 10. Germline V gene sequence: CDR1 MGHDK, CDR2 SYGVNS. This CDR3 spans 15 amino acids.

The rearrangement joins TRBV5-5 to TRBJ2-5; TRBD2 matches at 12 bases. The V gene end was trimmed by 5 bases and the J gene end by 5 bases; junction bases not matched to a gene: 7. The CDR3 is 15 residues long. Germline CDR1 is SGHKS and CDR2 is YYEKEE (reference sequence). CDR3 in DNA: TGTGCCAGCAGGCCGACTAGCGGGAGCTTGGAGACCCAGTACTTC. It yields the protein CASRPTSGSLETQYF.

The J gene is TRBJ1-3, the V gene TRBV3-1 (or the pseudogene TRBV3-2); D may be TRBD1 (5 bases). The V gene lost 3 bases and the J gene lost 0 bases, with 12 bases spanning the gap. Germline values: CDR1 LGHDT, CDR2 YNNKEL (reference sequence). The CDR3 contains 16 residues. The DNA of the CDR3 is TGTGCCAGCAGCCAGATAGACAGCATCTCTGGAAACACCATATATTTT. As protein: CASSQIDSISGNTIYF.

This chain uses TRBV29-1 with TRBJ2-5; tentatively, D is TRBD2 (6 bases). This CDR3 has 14 residues. CDR1 is SQVTM, CDR2 ANQGSEA, per germline. With 7 bases removed from V and 6 bases from J, the gap between germline ends came to 21 bases. CDR3 in DNA: TGCAGCGCACGCCGCGTGGAGGGCGGGCAGACCCAGTACTTC. Its translation: CSARRVEGGQTQYF. The full variable domain, completed using reference TRBV29-1 and TRBJ2-5, is SAVISQKPSRDICQRGTSLTIQCQVDSQVTMMFWYRQQPGQSLTLIATANQGSEATYESGFVIDKFPISRPNLTFSTLTVSNMSPEDSSIYLCSARRVEGGQTQYFGPGTRLLVL.